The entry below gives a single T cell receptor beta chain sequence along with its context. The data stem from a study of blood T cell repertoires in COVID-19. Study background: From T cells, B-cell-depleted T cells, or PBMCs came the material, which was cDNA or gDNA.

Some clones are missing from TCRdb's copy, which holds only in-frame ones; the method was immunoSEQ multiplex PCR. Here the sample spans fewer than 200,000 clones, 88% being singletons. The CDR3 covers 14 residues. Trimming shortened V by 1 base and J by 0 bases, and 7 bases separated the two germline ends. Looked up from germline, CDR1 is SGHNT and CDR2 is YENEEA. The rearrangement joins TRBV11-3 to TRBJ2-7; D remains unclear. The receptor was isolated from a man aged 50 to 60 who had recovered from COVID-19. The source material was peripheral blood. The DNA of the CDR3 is TGTGCCAGCAGCTTAGGGTACAGCTCCTACGAGCAGTACTTC. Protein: CASSLGYSSYEQYF.